This entry describes one T cell receptor (beta chain). These data come from a study of blood T cells in healthy people across ages. A second roughly 6 to 11 cycle PCR used barcoded and J-beta primers. Via MiXCR, TCRdb re-called the 5' RACE reads, giving one row per CDR3 protein. This sample has approximately 960,000 distinct CDR3 sequences, with under 35% found just once. The people who gave samples were healthy Caucasians from Russia, aged roughly 6 to 95. In addition, the sample was reused for a study of T cells of mothers and their children.

The sequence was obtained from a woman aged 35 to 49 in good health. The sample was blood.

The CDR3 reads CSAEGLAGVFSYNEQFF. The CDR3 DNA is TGCAGTGCGGAGGGACTAGCGGGGGTGTTCTCCTACAATGAGCAGTTCTTC. V gene TRBV20-1 combines with J gene TRBJ2-1, with 14 bases identical to TRBD2. The CDR3 runs 17 residues. With V trimmed by 6 bases and J by 0 bases, 7 bases remained unmatched. Per germline, CDR1 DFQATT and CDR2 SNEGSKA (reference sequence).